These 25 T cell receptor beta chains originate from one sample sequenced in a study of OX40 agonist ivuxolimab in advanced cancers. Profiled with immunoSEQ multiplex PCR; TCRdb holds only in-frame clones, not every one. The sample has roughly 43,000 clones, roughly 90% seen once. The specimen was CD4+ or CD8+ T cells sorted from blood, collected in a trial of the OX40 agonist ivuxolimab. Receptors were obtained from an adult with an advanced solid tumor such as melanoma, head and neck, liver or kidney cancer.

This chain connects TRBV4-1 to TRBJ2-2; D remains ambiguous. Germline loops: CDR1 MGHRA, CDR2 YSYEKL. Trimming shortened V by 1 base and J by 6 bases, and 12 bases separated the two germline ends. The CDR3 sequence is 15 residues long. The CDR3 region is CASSQVHISPGELFF. CDR3 DNA sequence: TGCGCCAGCAGCCAAGTACACATATCCCCCGGGGAGCTGTTTTTT.

J is TRBJ2-7 and V is TRBV6-5; 10 positions agree with TRBD1. The germline V gene has CDR1 MNHEY and CDR2 SVGAGI. CDR3 length: 14 amino acids. J gave up 6 bases and V 0 bases, and 2 bases lay outside the gene matches. CDR3 amino acids: CASSYSRTGGEQYF. CDR3 in DNA: TGTGCCAGCAGTTACTCCAGGACAGGGGGCGAGCAGTACTTC.

This clone was counted only a few times. V is TRBV4-1 and J is TRBJ2-7, with 11 bases fitting TRBD2. CDR1 and CDR2 (germline): MGHRA, YSYEKL. J was trimmed by 12 bases and V by 2 bases; bases with no gene match: 6. The CDR3 loop spans 13 amino acids. For the CDR3, the DNA is TGCGCCAGCAGCCAAATTAGCGGGAGGGCCACGTACTTC. Protein product: CASSQISGRATYF.

This chain joins TRBV7-3 and TRBJ2-6; no firm D call. The germline V gene encodes CDR1 SGHTA and CDR2 FQGTGA. V dropped 5 bases and J dropped 2 bases, with 16 bases sitting between them. The CDR3 totals 17 residues. The DNA for the CDR3 is TGTGCCAGCAGCCCGGCAGGAAATCTTCCTGGGGCCAACGTCCTGACTTTC. It specifies CASSPAGNLPGANVLTF.

V usage is TRBV7-2 and J usage is TRBJ2-7; possible D gene TRBD1, 6 bases. The CDR3 sequence is 14 residues long. Germline V gives CDR1 SGHTA, CDR2 FQGNSA. The V end lost 0 bases, the J end lost 2 bases, and 8 bases lay between the germline ends. The CDR3 sequence: CASSLAGTPYEQYF. The CDR3 nucleotides read TGTGCCAGCAGCTTAGCGGGGACACCCTACGAGCAGTACTTC.

This clone was picked up one time. The chain recombines TRBV27 with TRBJ2-3; D remains unclear. CDR1 MNHEY and CDR2 SMNVEV come from the germline V gene (reference sequence). The V end was cut by 2 bases, the J end by 2 bases, with 11 bases between. This CDR3 is built from 15 residues. The CDR3 is CASSLNLKFTDTQYF. The CDR3 DNA is TGTGCCAGCAGTTTAAACCTCAAGTTCACAGATACGCAGTATTTT.

For the CDR3, the DNA is TGTGCCATCAGGGGGACTAGTGGGAACAATGAGCAGTTCTTC. This gives the protein CAIRGTSGNNEQFF. The chain joins TRBV10-3 to TRBJ2-1; 8 bases agree with TRBD2. CDR1 and CDR2 from the germline V gene are ENHRY and SYGVKD. The CDR3 is 14 residues long. The ends lost 6 bases at V and 5 bases at J; junction bases unmatched: 6.

This chain links TRBV7-9 with TRBJ2-5, with D maybe TRBD2 (5 bases). The V gene lost 4 bases and the J gene lost 5 bases, with 14 bases spanning the gap. The CDR3 totals 14 residues. Germline CDR1 is SEHNR and CDR2 is FQNEAQ (reference sequence). The CDR3 is CASSSRTEVETQYF. The CDR3 nucleotides read TGTGCCAGCAGCTCCCGGACGGAGGTGGAGACCCAGTACTTC.

This chain joins TRBV9 and TRBJ2-5; 7 bases fit TRBD2. The CDR3 spans 16 residues. In germline, CDR1 is SGDLS, CDR2 YYNGEE. Trimming took 5 bases from V and 5 from J; bases not matched to a gene: 15. This chain's CDR3 is CASSGPAGPPGETQYF. CDR3 coding DNA: TGTGCCAGCAGTGGCCCAGCGGGGCCACCGGGGGAGACCCAGTACTTC.

The rearrangement links TRBV29-1 to TRBJ2-1, with TRBD2 matching 10 bases. V shed 6 bases, J shed 2 bases, and the junction held 7 bases outside the gene matches. This CDR3 is built from 15 residues. Germline-derived CDR1 and CDR2 are SQVTM and ANQGSEA. The CDR3 DNA is TGCAGCGTGGCATGGCTAGCGGGGGCCTACAATGAGCAGTTCTTC. It translates to CSVAWLAGAYNEQFF.

The chain has TRBV5-1 and TRBJ2-1; 9 bases line up with TRBD1. The CDR3 runs to 18 residues. Germline-derived CDR1 and CDR2 are SGHRS and YFSETQ. The junction had 13 bases not matched to a gene; V was cut back by 0 bases and J by 6 bases. The CDR3 coding sequence is TGCGCCAGCAGCTTGGCTTCGCCGGGACAGGGAATATTCAATGAGCAGTTCTTC. It encodes CASSLASPGQGIFNEQFF.

The V and J genes are TRBV6-6 and TRBJ2-7; D may be TRBD2 (5 bases). CDR1 and CDR2 from the germline V gene are MNHNY and SVGAGI (reference sequence). The CDR3 length is 14 residues. The V end was cut by 2 bases, the J end by 7 bases, with 15 bases between. The CDR3 here is CASSYLGDTREQYF. The DNA of the CDR3 is TGTGCCAGCAGTTACCTCGGGGATACAAGGGAGCAGTACTTC.

This clone was counted between two and nine times. The chain has TRBV11-2 and TRBJ1-2; TRBD1 is a possible D gene (5 bases). V was pared by 5 bases and J by 8 bases, with 12 bases between. The germline V gene has CDR1 SGHAT and CDR2 FQNNGV. The CDR3 runs 12 residues. CDR3 loop: CASSRGDGGYTF. CDR3 nucleotide sequence: TGTGCCAGCAGCCGAGGGGATGGAGGCTACACCTTC.

J is TRBJ2-6 and V is TRBV21-1; TRBD2 reflects the table's D call only, with no check against the DNA. TRBV21-1 is a recognized pseudogene. The length of the CDR3 is 23 residues. CDR3 loop: CASSTGGFPHDVAGESGANVLTF. CDR3 DNA sequence: TGTGCCAGCAGCACCGGGGGGTTCCCGCACGACGTAGCCGGAGAATCTGGGGCCAACGTCCTGACTTTC.

The CDR3 loop is CASTEATGELFF. CDR3 DNA sequence: TGTGCCAGCACTGAGGCCACCGGGGAGCTGTTTTTT. The chain has TRBV5-4 and TRBJ2-2; D gene unclear. The germline gives CDR1 SGHNT, CDR2 YYREEE (reference sequence). This CDR3 has 12 amino acids. With 6 bases removed from V and 4 bases from J, the gap between germline ends came to 7 bases.

The chain uses TRBV7-6 and TRBJ1-6; 7 bases match TRBD1. CDR3 length: 18 amino acids. In germline, CDR1 is SGHVS, CDR2 FNYEAQ. V lost 5 bases to trimming and J lost 3 bases; unmatched junction nucleotides: 13. This CDR3 reads CASSPTTGQSIYNSPLHF. Here the CDR3 DNA reads TGTGCCAGCAGCCCAACAACGGGACAGAGTATCTATAATTCACCCCTCCACTTT.

The CDR3 protein is CSARADNEQFF. The CDR3 DNA reads TGCAGTGCTCGGGCCGACAATGAGCAGTTCTTC. V usage is TRBV20-1 and J usage is TRBJ2-1; D is undetermined. The V gene's germline CDR1 is DFQATT and CDR2 SNEGSKA (reference sequence). Trimming left V 5 bases short and J 5 bases short, with 7 bases between. CDR3 size: 11 residues.

This chain joins TRBV4-3 and TRBJ1-2, with D uncertain. The CDR3 is made up of 14 amino acids. Per germline, CDR1 LGHNA and CDR2 YSLEER. V was clipped by 0 bases and J by 2 bases, with 7 bases between them. CDR3 in amino acids: CASSQDSRNYGYTF. CDR3 DNA: TGCGCCAGCAGCCAAGACTCTCGGAACTATGGCTACACCTTC.

The chain joins TRBV5-6 to TRBJ1-5, with D unresolved. V was clipped by 4 bases and J by 5 bases, with 10 bases between them. The CDR3 runs to 13 residues. CDR1 is SGHDT and CDR2 is YYEEEE in the germline V gene. The CDR3 coding sequence is TGTGCCAGCAGCCAAGGGCCCTATCAGCCCCAGCATTTT. It yields the protein CASSQGPYQPQHF.

The chain employs TRBV4-2 and TRBJ1-1, with D perhaps TRBD1 (5 bases). In germline, CDR1 is LGHNA, CDR2 YNFKEQ. The V and J ends lost 1 base and 4 bases respectively, with 19 bases between them. This CDR3 has 17 amino acids. Here the CDR3 reads CASSQAALSQGLTEAFF. The CDR3, as DNA: TGTGCCAGCAGCCAAGCAGCCCTTTCGCAGGGCCTCACTGAAGCTTTCTTT.

The chain has TRBV15 and TRBJ2-7, with 8 bases fitting TRBD1. This CDR3 contains 14 residues. Germline CDR1 reads LNHNV; CDR2 reads YYDKDF (reference sequence). J was trimmed by 5 bases and V by 0 bases; bases with no gene match: 3. As DNA, the CDR3 is TGTGCCACCAGCAGAGACAGGGGGCTCGACGAGCAGTACTTC. This translates into CATSRDRGLDEQYF.

The CDR3 DNA is TGTGCCAGCAGCTTTACGAATACCGGGACAGGGGCTACCGGGGAGCTGTTTTTT. Its translation: CASSFTNTGTGATGELFF. This sequence joins TRBV12-1 and TRBJ2-2; the table assigns TRBD1, which was not confirmed against the DNA. TRBV12-1 is noted as a pseudogene. The CDR3 loop spans 18 amino acids.

This chain links TRBV27 with TRBJ1-5; a possible D gene is TRBD1 (5 bases). V was trimmed by 4 bases and J by 7 bases, leaving 11 bases between them. Germline CDR1 is MNHEY and CDR2 is SMNVEV (reference sequence). The CDR3 length is 13 residues. CDR3 loop: CASSWGPSQPQHF. CDR3 nucleotides: TGTGCCAGCAGTTGGGGCCCGTCACAGCCCCAGCATTTT.

V and J are TRBV28 and TRBJ1-4, with unresolved D. V lost 6 bases and J lost 5, with 19 bases in between. Germline CDR1 is MDHEN and CDR2 is SYDVKM. The CDR3 totals 16 residues. Written as DNA, the CDR3 is TGTGCCAGCAGCCGCCCGTCTGGGAGGAAAAATGAAAAACTGTTTTTT. The encoded protein is CASSRPSGRKNEKLFF.

This clone showed up just once. This chain uses TRBV7-9 with TRBJ1-1; D call uncertain. In germline, CDR1 is SEHNR, CDR2 FQNEAQ (reference sequence). The CDR3 runs to 13 residues. V dropped 4 bases and J dropped 3 bases, with 9 bases sitting between them. CDR3 sequence reads: CASSSPDHTEAFF. Here the CDR3 DNA reads TGTGCCAGCAGCTCGCCGGACCACACTGAAGCTTTCTTT.